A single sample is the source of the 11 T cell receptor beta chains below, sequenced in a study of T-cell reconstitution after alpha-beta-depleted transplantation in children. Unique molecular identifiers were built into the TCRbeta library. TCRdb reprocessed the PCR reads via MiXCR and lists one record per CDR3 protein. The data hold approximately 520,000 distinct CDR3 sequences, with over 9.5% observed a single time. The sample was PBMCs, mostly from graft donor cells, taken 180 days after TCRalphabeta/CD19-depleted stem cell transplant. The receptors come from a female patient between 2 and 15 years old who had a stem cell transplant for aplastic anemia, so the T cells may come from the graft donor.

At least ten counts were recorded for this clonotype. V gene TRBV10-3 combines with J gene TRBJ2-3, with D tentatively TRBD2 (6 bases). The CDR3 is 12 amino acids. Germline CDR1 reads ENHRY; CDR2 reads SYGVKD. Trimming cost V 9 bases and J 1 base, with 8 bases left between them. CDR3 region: CAISGGTDTQYF. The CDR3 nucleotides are TGTGCCATATCGGGAGGCACAGATACGCAGTATTTT.

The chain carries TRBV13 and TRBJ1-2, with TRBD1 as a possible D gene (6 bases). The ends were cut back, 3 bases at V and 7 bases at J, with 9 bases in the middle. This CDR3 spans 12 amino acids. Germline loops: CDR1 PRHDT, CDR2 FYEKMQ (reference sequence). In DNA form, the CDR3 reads TGTGCCAGCAGCTTTACAGGGTTTGGCTACACCTTC. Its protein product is CASSFTGFGYTF.

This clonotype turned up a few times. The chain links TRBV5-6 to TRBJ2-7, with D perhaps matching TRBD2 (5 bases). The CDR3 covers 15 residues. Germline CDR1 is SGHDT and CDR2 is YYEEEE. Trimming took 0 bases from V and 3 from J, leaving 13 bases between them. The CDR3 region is CASSLAPLLGYEQYV. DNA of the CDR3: TGTGCCAGCAGCTTGGCCCCCCTACTAGGCTACGAGCAGTACGTC.

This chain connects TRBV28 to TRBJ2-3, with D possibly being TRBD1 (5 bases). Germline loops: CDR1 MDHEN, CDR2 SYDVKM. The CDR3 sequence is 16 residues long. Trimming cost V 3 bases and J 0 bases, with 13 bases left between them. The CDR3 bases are TGTGCCAGCAGTTTGACAGATCAAACTAGCACAGATACGCAGTATTTT. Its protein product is CASSLTDQTSTDTQYF.

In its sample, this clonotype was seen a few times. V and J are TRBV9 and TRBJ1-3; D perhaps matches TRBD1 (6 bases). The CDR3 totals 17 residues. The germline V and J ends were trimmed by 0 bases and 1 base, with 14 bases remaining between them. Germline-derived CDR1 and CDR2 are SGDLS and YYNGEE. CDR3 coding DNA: TGTGCCAGCAGCGTAGCGGTACAGGGAAGGTCTGGAAACACCATATATTTT. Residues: CASSVAVQGRSGNTIYF. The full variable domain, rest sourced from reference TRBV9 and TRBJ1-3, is DSGVTQTPKHLITATGQRVTLRCSPRSGDLSVYWYQQSLDQGLQFLIQYYNGEERAKGNILERFSAQQFPDLHSELNLSSLELGDSALYFCASSVAVQGRSGNTIYFGEGSWLTVV.

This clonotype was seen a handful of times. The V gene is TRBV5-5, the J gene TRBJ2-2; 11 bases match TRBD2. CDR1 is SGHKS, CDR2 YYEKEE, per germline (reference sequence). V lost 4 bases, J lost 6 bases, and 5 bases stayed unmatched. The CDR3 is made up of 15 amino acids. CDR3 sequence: CASSILAGAPGELFF. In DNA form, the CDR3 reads TGTGCCAGCAGCATACTAGCGGGGGCTCCCGGGGAGCTGTTTTTT.

CDR3 region: CAIDLTRTADSNQPQHF. The CDR3 nucleotides are TGTGCCATCGACCTTACGAGGACAGCAGATAGCAATCAGCCCCAGCATTTT. V usage is TRBV10-3 and J usage is TRBJ1-5; TRBD1 is a possible D gene (6 bases). Germline V lookup: CDR1 ENHRY, CDR2 SYGVKD. V gave up 8 bases and J gave up 0 bases, with 20 bases separating them. CDR3 size: 17 residues.

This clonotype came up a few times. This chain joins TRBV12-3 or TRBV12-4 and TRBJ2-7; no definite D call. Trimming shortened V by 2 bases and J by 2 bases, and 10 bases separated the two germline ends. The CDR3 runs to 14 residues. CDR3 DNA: TGTGCCAGCAGTTTAAGAAACTCTGCCTACGAGCAGTACGTC. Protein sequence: CASSLRNSAYEQYV.

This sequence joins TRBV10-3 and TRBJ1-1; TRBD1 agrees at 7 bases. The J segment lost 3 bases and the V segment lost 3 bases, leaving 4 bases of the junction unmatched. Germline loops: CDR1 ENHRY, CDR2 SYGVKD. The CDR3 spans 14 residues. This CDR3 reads CAISDGRGDTEAFF. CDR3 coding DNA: TGTGCCATCAGTGATGGCAGGGGGGACACTGAAGCTTTCTTT.

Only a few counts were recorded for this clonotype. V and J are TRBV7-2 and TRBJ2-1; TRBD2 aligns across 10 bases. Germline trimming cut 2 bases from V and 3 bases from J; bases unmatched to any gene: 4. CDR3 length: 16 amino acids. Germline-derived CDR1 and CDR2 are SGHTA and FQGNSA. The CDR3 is CASSLTGTSDYNEQFF. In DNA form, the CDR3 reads TGTGCCAGCAGCTTAACCGGGACTAGCGACTACAATGAGCAGTTCTTC.

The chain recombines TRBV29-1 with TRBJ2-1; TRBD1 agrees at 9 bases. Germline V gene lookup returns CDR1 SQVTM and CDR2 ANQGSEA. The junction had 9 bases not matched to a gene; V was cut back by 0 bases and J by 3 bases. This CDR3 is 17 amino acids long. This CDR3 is CSVEEWVRDRDYNEQFF. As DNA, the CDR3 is TGCAGCGTTGAAGAGTGGGTCCGGGACAGGGACTACAATGAGCAGTTCTTC.